This is a list of T cell receptor beta chains from one sample in a study of T cell responses to AZD1222 COVID-19 vaccine. Sequencing was performed with immunoSEQ multiplex PCR; in TCRdb, only in-frame clones are kept and a portion is missing. Altogether 60,000 to 85,000 clones are present, around nine tenths being singletons, with the ten largest covering roughly 4.9%. The specimen comprised peripheral blood, sampled 28 days after the second dose of the MenACWY control vaccine. These receptors all come from an adult who received the MenACWY meningococcal vaccine as a control. Each CDR3 is given with its conserved first and last residue. D genes are given only for firm matches. Expanded clones get a size class; other rows say once, few or many, or leave the size out.

J gene	D gene	V gene	clone size	CDR3 protein	CDR3 DNA
TRBJ1-2	TRBD1	TRBV28	NA	CASNRGNYGYTF	TGTGCCAGCAACAGGGGGAACTATGGCTACACCTTC
TRBJ2-3	TRBD1	TRBV4-2	NA	CASSPRDSRDF	TGTGCCAGCAGCCCAAGGGACAGCAGGGATTTT
TRBJ1-1	NA	TRBV28	NA	CASSAGGTGTEAFF	TGTGCCAGCAGTGCGGGGGGCACGGGCACTGAAGCTTTCTTT
TRBJ2-7	NA	TRBV3-1/TRBV3-2	once	CASSQDTVDYEQYF	TGTGCCAGCAGCCAAGATACCGTTGACTACGAGCAGTACTTC
TRBJ2-7	TRBD2	TRBV5-4	NA	CASSLGTSGGREQYF	TGTGCCAGCAGCCTCGGGACTAGCGGGGGTAGGGAGCAGTACTTC
TRBJ1-1	TRBD1	TRBV6-5	NA	CASSRYRGNTEAFF	TGTGCCAGCAGTCGTTACAGGGGGAACACTGAAGCTTTCTTT
TRBJ1-6	TRBD1	TRBV27	NA	CASSPSGQGFSPLHF	TGTGCCAGCAGTCCCTCGGGACAGGGTTTTTCACCCCTCCACTTT
TRBJ2-7	NA	TRBV6-1	once	CASSTGTSYEQYF	TGTGCCAGCAGTACCGGAACCTCCTACGAGCAGTACTTC
TRBJ1-6	NA	TRBV7-2	NA	CASSLDGAAGSPLHF	TGTGCCAGCAGCTTAGACGGGGCCGCTGGGTCACCCCTCCACTTT
TRBJ2-7	TRBD1	TRBV14	NA	CASSHGQGRTYEQYF	TGTGCCAGCAGCCACGGACAGGGGCGCACCTACGAGCAGTACTTC
TRBJ1-1	NA	TRBV10-3	NA	CAIRMADNTEAFF	TGTGCCATCAGGATGGCTGATAACACTGAAGCTTTCTTT
TRBJ2-1	NA	TRBV7-2	NA	CASSLEGPATINEQFF	TGTGCCAGCAGCCTAGAGGGACCGGCGACAATCAATGAGCAGTTCTTC
TRBJ1-1	NA	TRBV11-2	NA	CASSLIMNTEAFF	TGTGCCAGCAGCTTGATAATGAACACTGAAGCTTTCTTT
TRBJ1-4	TRBD1	TRBV15	once	CATRGSLGQGGEKLFF	TGTGCCACCCGAGGCTCCTTAGGACAGGGGGGGGAAAAACTGTTTTTT
TRBJ2-2	TRBD1	TRBV24-1	NA	CATSDRRQGASTGELFF	TGTGCCACCAGTGACCGTCGACAGGGGGCTAGCACCGGGGAGCTGTTTTTT
TRBJ2-6	TRBD2	TRBV7-2	NA	CASSPRGGAGANVLTF	TGTGCCAGCAGCCCCCGGGGGGGCGCTGGGGCCAACGTCCTGACTTTC
TRBJ1-5	NA	TRBV7-9	NA	CAKGGSQHF	TGTGCCAAGGGGGGGTCCCAGCATTTT
TRBJ1-2	NA	TRBV3-1/TRBV3-2	once	CASSQGPGRYGYTF	TGTGCCAGCAGCCAAGGCCCAGGACGCTATGGCTACACCTTC
TRBJ2-1	TRBD2	TRBV5-1	NA	CASSLFTAGDNEQFF	TGCGCCAGCAGCTTATTCACCGCGGGAGACAATGAGCAGTTCTTC
TRBJ1-1	NA	TRBV18	NA	CASSPPIGVLTEAFF	TGTGCCAGCTCACCCCCGATAGGGGTGTTAACTGAAGCTTTCTTT
TRBJ2-1	TRBD2	TRBV29-1	once	CSVVGAGVFRSYNEQFF	TGCAGCGTTGTTGGAGCGGGAGTATTTAGGTCCTACAATGAGCAGTTCTTC
TRBJ1-1	NA	TRBV5-1	few	CASSLGPRGRTRGNTEAFF	TGCGCCAGCAGCTTGGGGCCCAGGGGCCGGACGCGGGGGAACACTGAAGCTTTCTTT
TRBJ2-7	NA	TRBV7-8	NA	CASSLSGVYEQYF	TGTGCCAGCAGCTTGTCTGGGGTCTACGAGCAGTACTTC
TRBJ1-1	TRBD1	TRBV27	NA	CASSKRQGAATEAFF	TGTGCCAGCAGCAAACGACAGGGGGCGGCCACTGAAGCTTTCTTT
TRBJ1-2	NA	TRBV5-5	NA	CASSLASGAGYTF	TGTGCCAGCAGCTTGGCGTCGGGGGCCGGCTACACCTTC
TRBJ1-5	NA	TRBV28	NA	CASSLGSGSNQPQHF	TGTGCCAGCAGTTTAGGCTCTGGTAGCAATCAGCCCCAGCATTTT
TRBJ2-7	NA	TRBV4-1	NA	CASSQVQGLREQYF	TGCGCCAGCAGCCAAGTCCAGGGTTTAAGAGAGCAGTACTTC
TRBJ1-5	NA	TRBV18	few	CASSPERQSRAPQHF	TGTGCCAGCTCACCCGAACGACAGTCCAGGGCGCCCCAGCATTTT
TRBJ2-2	TRBD1	TRBV11-1	NA	CASSSGTGVAGELFF	TGTGCCAGCAGCTCCGGGACAGGGGTCGCCGGGGAGCTGTTTTTT
TRBJ2-7	NA	TRBV27	NA	CASSTIWGHEQYF	TGTGCCAGCAGTACAATCTGGGGGCACGAGCAGTACTTC
TRBJ1-1	NA	TRBV7-3	NA	CASSPMGGLEAFF	TGTGCCAGCAGCCCAATGGGAGGGCTTGAAGCTTTCTTT
TRBJ1-6	NA	TRBV18	NA	CASSATERSPLHF	TGTGCCAGCTCAGCCACCGAGCGGTCACCCCTCCACTTT
TRBJ2-7	NA	TRBV12-3/TRBV12-4	NA	CASSLIRGVEQYF	TGTGCCAGCAGTTTGATCCGGGGAGTCGAGCAGTACTTC
TRBJ2-3	TRBD1	TRBV13	few	CASSLSDRGYTDTQYF	TGTGCCAGCAGCTTGTCAGACAGGGGTTACACAGATACGCAGTATTTT
TRBJ1-5	TRBD1	TRBV5-1	once	CASSLETGGNQPQHF	TGCGCCAGCAGCTTGGAGACAGGGGGCAATCAGCCCCAGCATTTT
TRBJ1-5	TRBD1	TRBV2	NA	CASSADRGGQPQHF	TGTGCCAGCAGTGCGGACAGGGGCGGTCAGCCCCAGCATTTT
TRBJ1-5	NA	TRBV19	NA	CASSEQAYQPQHF	TGTGCCAGTAGTGAACAGGCCTATCAGCCCCAGCATTTT
TRBJ2-5	NA	TRBV28	NA	CASSRPGPLGETQYF	TGTGCCAGCAGTCGTCCGGGTCCGCTCGGAGAGACCCAGTACTTC
TRBJ2-7	NA	TRBV6-5	NA	CASFRDGSGEQYF	TGTGCCAGCTTTAGGGACGGCTCTGGGGAGCAGTACTTC
TRBJ1-2	NA	TRBV10-3	NA	CAISESAGVDYGYTF	TGTGCCATCAGTGAGTCTGCGGGAGTGGACTATGGCTACACCTTC
TRBJ2-7	NA	TRBV6-2/TRBV6-3	NA	CASSLRLASSYEQYF	TGTGCCAGCAGTTTAAGGCTAGCGTCCTCCTACGAGCAGTACTTC
TRBJ1-2	TRBD1	TRBV10-3	NA	CAIKTGAGGYTF	TGTGCCATCAAGACAGGGGCCGGCGGCTACACCTTC
TRBJ2-2	TRBD1	TRBV11-2	NA	CASSPGGWGTGELFF	TGTGCCAGCAGCCCAGGGGGCTGGGGCACCGGGGAGCTGTTTTTT
TRBJ2-5	NA	TRBV5-1	NA	CASSTEIRETQYF	TGCGCCAGCAGCACAGAAATCAGGGAGACCCAGTACTTC
TRBJ1-1	NA	TRBV11-2	NA	CASSSHRGATEAFF	TGTGCCAGCAGCTCGCATCGGGGGGCCACTGAAGCTTTCTTT
TRBJ2-7	NA	TRBV2	NA	CATTGGRGSYEQYF	TGTGCCACCACCGGGGGACGGGGCTCCTACGAGCAGTACTTC
TRBJ2-6	NA	TRBV6-5	few	CASFDWGSGANVLTF	TGTGCCAGCTTTGACTGGGGCTCTGGGGCCAACGTCCTGACTTTC
TRBJ1-2	NA	TRBV28	once	CASSLTPRGGYTF	TGTGCCAGCAGTTTAACTCCTCGGGGTGGCTACACCTTC
TRBJ2-7	TRBD2	TRBV7-9	NA	CASSRILAGYEQYF	TGTGCCAGCAGCCGTATACTAGCGGGCTACGAGCAGTACTTC
TRBJ1-2	NA	TRBV7-9	NA	CASSLQGAYGYTF	TGTGCCAGCAGCTTACAGGGAGCCTATGGCTACACCTTC